This entry describes one T cell receptor beta chain. The data originate from a study of sequential checkpoint blockade in melanoma. Study at large: First-line arms were nivolumab then ipilimumab, or the reverse, randomized 1:1. Maintenance nivolumab came after either treatment sequence.

Treatment in this sample: randomized to nivolumab then ipilimumab (arm A) or the reverse (arm B). PBMC sorting kept live CD3+CD8+ cells without CD19 or CD56. Assay: immunoSEQ multiplex PCR; the TCRdb copy retains only in-frame clones and omits some. The sample has some 5,100 clones, around four fifths seen once. CDR1 and CDR2 from the germline V gene are MNHEY and SMNVEV (reference sequence). V was clipped by 0 bases and J by 5 bases, with 16 bases between them. CDR3 length: 17 amino acids. This chain connects TRBV27 to TRBJ1-4; D not resolved. Sequencing was performed on CD8+ T cells sorted from blood (inferred from file names), taken from a patient given nivolumab and ipilimumab in sequence. This receptor was taken from a human donor with melanoma. CDR3 residues: CASSLSSALRANEKLFF. DNA of the CDR3: TGTGCCAGCAGTTTATCGTCAGCCTTGAGGGCGAATGAAAAACTGTTTTTT.